This T cell receptor beta chain was found in a study of blood T cell repertoires in COVID-19. Study summary: Samples representing acute and convalescent COVID-19 were sourced from the United States, Italy and Spain. PBMCs, B-cell-depleted T cells, or T cells provided the cDNA or gDNA that made up the material.

The V gene's germline CDR1 is LGHDT and CDR2 YNNKEL (reference sequence). The V and J ends lost 1 base and 0 bases respectively, with 12 bases between them. CDR3 length: 16 amino acids. Per the original methods: The assay estimated nucleated cells by amplifying reference gene primers. The table came from immunoSEQ multiplex PCR; TCRdb's copy has only in-frame clones and leaves some out. V and J calls plus clone size are reproduced from that table; the DNA served to infer D and trimming. The sample holds 350,000 or so clones; roughly 88% are singletons and the top ten take 1.5% to 2%. Seattle participants joined during active infection and were tracked over time.

This receptor was obtained from a woman aged 25 to 45 with COVID-19, enrolled during active disease. This chain links TRBV3-1 (or the pseudogene TRBV3-2) with TRBJ1-1; D possibly corresponds to TRBD1 (6 bases). Material for sequencing was peripheral blood. Written as DNA, the CDR3 is TGTGCCAGCAGCCAAGGAGGACAGAGATTGAACACTGAAGCTTTCTTT. It codes for CASSQGGQRLNTEAFF.